What follows describes a single TCR beta chain. Sequencing of TCR beta was performed on blood CD8+ T cells and on blood CD4+ T cells. When the RNA was reverse transcribed, random hexamers were used with an input of roughly 0.45 to 1 ug. MiXCR, applied by TCRdb to the immunoSEQ multiplex PCR reads, yields one record per CDR3 protein. The sample contains around 100,000 distinct CDR3 sequences, roughly 96% of which appear only once. This sample was taken from a study of CD8 T cells in Susac syndrome. The length of the CDR3 is 15 residues. The V end lost 0 bases, the J end lost 7 bases, and 18 bases lay between the germline ends. Germline V gene data show CDR1 as SQVTM and CDR2 as ANQGSEA.

The chain couples TRBV29-1 to TRBJ2-5; perhaps TRBD2 as D (6 bases). The sequence derives from a human donor with Susac syndrome. Sample: CD8+ T cells from PBMCs. CDR3 in amino acids: CSVEDLGLPAATQYF. As DNA, the CDR3 is TGCAGCGTTGAAGATTTAGGACTACCCGCTGCGACCCAGTACTTC.